This passage covers 25 T cell receptor beta chains from one sample sequenced in a study of blood T cell repertoires in COVID-19. TCRdb keeps only in-frame clones here, not all; method: immunoSEQ multiplex PCR. This sample carries some 260,000 clones, around 90% of them seen once, and the ten largest clones take around 6%. Sequenced: PBMCs or T cells enriched from blood (not recorded which). These receptors originate from a young woman with acute COVID-19.

The chain carries TRBV7-8 and TRBJ1-5; D unclear. This CDR3 is built from 13 residues. The germline V gene has CDR1 SGHVS and CDR2 FQNEAQ. With 4 bases removed from V and 4 bases from J, the gap between germline ends came to 8 bases. The CDR3 loop is CASSYTGNQPQHF. In DNA form, the CDR3 reads TGTGCCAGCAGCTATACCGGGAATCAGCCCCAGCATTTT. Complete variable domain (other parts from reference TRBV7-8 and TRBJ1-5): GAGVSQSPRYKVAKRGQDVALRCDPISGHVSLFWYQQALGQGPEFLTYFQNEAQLDKSGLPSDRFFAERPEGSVSTLKIQRTQQEDSAVYLCASSYTGNQPQHFGDGTRLSIL.

The chain employs TRBV2 and TRBJ1-4, with D uncertain. The V and J ends lost 10 bases and 4 bases respectively, with 16 bases between them. The length of the CDR3 is 14 residues. CDR1 and CDR2 (germline): SNHLY, FYNNEI. CDR3 region: CATPVGSDNEKLFF. The CDR3 bases are TGTGCCACCCCAGTCGGGTCAGATAATGAAAAACTGTTTTTT.

A few counts support this clone. The CDR3 bases are TGTGCCAGCAGCCAAGAGGGCAGGGGCTCTGGAAACACCATATATTTT. It specifies CASSQEGRGSGNTIYF. V usage is TRBV14 and J usage is TRBJ1-3, with D possibly matching TRBD1 (6 bases). The CDR3 sequence is 16 residues long. V was pared by 0 bases and J by 0 bases, with 9 bases between. Germline-derived CDR1 and CDR2 are SGHDN and FVKESK.

The gene calls are TRBV14 and TRBJ1-6; no clear D. The CDR3 runs 12 residues. Trimming removed 6 bases at V and 8 bases at J, with 8 bases between. CDR1 and CDR2 (germline): SGHDN, FVKESK. This CDR3 is CASSQPHSPLHF. The CDR3 nucleotides read TGTGCCAGCAGTCAACCTCATTCACCCCTCCACTTT.

The rearrangement joins TRBV11-1 to TRBJ2-1; 9 positions match TRBD1. This CDR3 has 15 residues. Trimming took 4 bases from V and 2 from J; bases not matched to a gene: 3. Germline CDR1 reads SGHAT; CDR2 reads FQDESV (reference sequence). The CDR3 loop reads CASSWGQGPYNEQFF. CDR3 DNA sequence: TGTGCCAGCAGCTGGGGACAGGGACCCTACAATGAGCAGTTCTTC.

The rearrangement uses TRBV9 and TRBJ1-3; 11 bases are shared with TRBD1. The CDR3 covers 16 residues. With V trimmed by 2 bases and J by 0 bases, 1 base remained unmatched. Germline values: CDR1 SGDLS, CDR2 YYNGEE. CDR3 nucleotides: TGTGCCAGCAGCGTGGGGACAGGGGGCTCTGGAAACACCATATATTTT. Its protein is CASSVGTGGSGNTIYF.

J is TRBJ1-1 and V is TRBV5-4; D perhaps matches TRBD1 (6 bases). CDR1 is SGHNT, CDR2 YYREEE, per germline (reference sequence). CDR3 size: 12 residues. Trimming cost V 0 bases and J 10 bases, with 10 bases left between them. The CDR3 sequence is CASSLVAGVAFF. The CDR3 coding sequence is TGTGCCAGCAGCTTGGTTGCAGGGGTAGCTTTCTTT.

The rearrangement joins TRBV11-3 to TRBJ2-1, with TRBD2 matching 11 bases. The length of the CDR3 is 16 residues. V lost 2 bases, J lost 4 bases, and 4 bases stayed unmatched. Germline lookup yields CDR1 SGHNT and CDR2 YENEEA. CDR3 residues: CASSLSGTSGYNEQFF. In DNA form, the CDR3 reads TGTGCCAGCAGCTTATCCGGGACTAGCGGATACAATGAGCAGTTCTTC.

This chain connects TRBV6-1 to TRBJ1-2, with 7 positions matching TRBD1. Germline CDR1 reads MNHNS; CDR2 reads SASEGT. With 1 base clipped from V and 5 bases from J, the junction kept 10 bases outside the gene matches. The CDR3 is 16 residues long. CDR3 loop: CASSEDLHGTVYGYTF. As DNA, the CDR3 is TGTGCCAGCAGTGAAGATCTTCACGGGACAGTATATGGCTACACCTTC.

Here the CDR3 reads CASSSLDRAGETQYF. The CDR3 DNA sequence: TGTGCCAGCAGCTCCTTGGACAGGGCGGGGGAGACCCAGTACTTC. The chain combines TRBV9 with TRBJ2-5; 8 bases align to TRBD1. The CDR3 is made up of 15 amino acids. J lost 5 bases, V lost 4 bases, and 10 bases had no gene match. Germline-derived CDR1 and CDR2 are SGDLS and YYNGEE.

A single count supports this clone. The V and J genes are TRBV6-2 or TRBV6-3 and TRBJ1-5; a weak D match, TRBD1 (6 bases). The germline V gene has CDR1 MNHEY and CDR2 SVGEGT. CDR3 size: 17 residues. Trimming left V 2 bases short and J 2 bases short, with 16 bases between. The CDR3, as DNA: TGTGCCAGCAGTTACCCCCCCCAGGGGACCGGCAATCAGCCCCAGCATTTT. The encoded protein is CASSYPPQGTGNQPQHF.

The V and J genes are TRBV19 and TRBJ2-1; D remains unclear. The CDR3 runs 12 residues. Between the trimmed V and J ends, which lost 6 bases and 9 bases, there was a span of 12 bases. Looked up from germline, CDR1 is LNHDA and CDR2 is SQIVND (reference sequence). The CDR3 region has the DNA TGTGCCAGTAGAGTCAGGCCCGGTGAGCAGTTCTTC. This sequence encodes CASRVRPGEQFF.

The CDR3 reads CASSRTWETQYF. CDR3 DNA sequence: TGTGCCAGTTCAAGGACATGGGAGACCCAGTACTTC. The chain couples TRBV28 to TRBJ2-5, with D perhaps matching TRBD1 (5 bases). CDR3 length equals 12 residues. V was cut by 9 bases and J by 5 bases, with 13 bases left in between. The germline CDR1 and CDR2 sequences are MDHEN and SYDVKM.

J is TRBJ2-7 and V is TRBV6-5; TRBD2 is a possible D gene (5 bases). CDR3 length: 16 amino acids. V lost 2 bases and J lost 3, with 17 bases in between. The germline V gene encodes CDR1 MNHEY and CDR2 SVGAGI. The CDR3 spells CASSYGLPGNGYEQYF. CDR3 DNA: TGTGCCAGCAGTTACGGGCTTCCGGGGAATGGCTACGAGCAGTACTTC.

The V and J genes are TRBV7-9 and TRBJ1-1, with 10 bases aligning to TRBD1. The germline V gene encodes CDR1 SEHNR and CDR2 FQNEAQ (reference sequence). The V gene end was trimmed by 4 bases and the J gene end by 0 bases; junction bases not matched to a gene: 5. This CDR3 region has 16 residues. CDR3 DNA sequence: TGTGCCAGCAGCTCAGGACAGGGGGGGATGAACACTGAAGCTTTCTTT. It specifies CASSSGQGGMNTEAFF. Combining the CDR3 with reference TRBV7-9 and TRBJ1-1 gives the whole variable domain DTGVSQNPRHKITKRGQNVTFRCDPISEHNRLYWYRQTLGQGPEFLTYFQNEAQLEKSRLLSDRFSAERPKGSFSTLEIQRTEQGDSAMYLCASSSGQGGMNTEAFFGQGTRLTVV.

This rearrangement joins TRBV27 to TRBJ1-2; 7 nucleotides align to TRBD1. Looked up from germline, CDR1 is MNHEY and CDR2 is SMNVEV (reference sequence). V shed 4 bases, J shed 8 bases, and the junction held 7 bases outside the gene matches. The CDR3 spans 13 residues. The chain's CDR3 is CASSSQGVRGYTF. Here the CDR3 DNA reads TGTGCCAGCAGTTCCCAGGGGGTTAGGGGCTACACCTTC.

The J gene is TRBJ2-6, the V gene TRBV12-2; TRBD1 is the table's D call, not checked against the DNA. TRBV12-2 corresponds to a pseudogene. There are 19 residues in the CDR3. CDR3 residues: CASRLEKSGESSGANVLTF. For the CDR3, the DNA is TGTGCAAGTCGCTTAGAAAAGTCAGGGGAAAGCTCTGGGGCCAACGTCCTGACTTTC.

The V call is TRBV2, the J call TRBJ2-2; D unresolved. This CDR3 spans 13 amino acids. V gave up 4 bases and J gave up 7 bases, with 10 bases separating them. CDR1 and CDR2 from the germline V gene are SNHLY and FYNNEI. The chain's CDR3 is CASSGILGGELFF. In nucleotides, the CDR3 is TGTGCCAGCAGTGGTATACTCGGCGGGGAGCTGTTTTTT.

The chain joins TRBV14 to TRBJ2-3, with 7 bases matching TRBD1. The V gene's germline CDR1 is SGHDN and CDR2 FVKESK. The CDR3 is 16 amino acids. J lost 1 base, V lost 3 bases, and 7 bases had no gene match. The CDR3 loop is CASSQVQGLGTDTQYF. The CDR3 coding sequence is TGTGCCAGCAGCCAGGTACAGGGGTTGGGCACAGATACGCAGTATTTT.

The J gene is TRBJ2-1, the V gene TRBV5-1; TRBD2 matches 11 bases. CDR1 SGHRS and CDR2 YFSETQ come from the germline V gene. The ends lost 0 bases at V and 4 bases at J; junction bases unmatched: 3. This CDR3 is 16 amino acids long. The CDR3 region has the DNA TGCGCCAGCAGCTTGGCTAGCGGGGGGCAATACAATGAGCAGTTCTTC. Translated, it gives CASSLASGGQYNEQFF. Full variable domain (missing parts from reference TRBV5-1 and TRBJ2-1): KAGVTQTPRYLIKTRGQQVTLSCSPISGHRSVSWYQQTPGQGLQFLFEYFSETQRNKGNFPGRFSGRQFSNSRSEMNVSTLELGDSALYLCASSLASGGQYNEQFFGPGTRLTVL.

The gene calls are TRBV27 and TRBJ1-2; D perhaps matches TRBD1 (5 bases). The germline V gene has CDR1 MNHEY and CDR2 SMNVEV (reference sequence). V was pared by 5 bases and J by 5 bases, with 15 bases between. This CDR3 is 14 amino acids long. CDR3 residues: CASSPPGARYGYTF. The DNA for the CDR3 is TGTGCCAGCAGTCCTCCTGGGGCTAGATATGGCTACACCTTC.

This clone was seen more than once but under ten times. J is TRBJ2-5 and V is TRBV28; tentative D call: TRBD1 (6 bases). Germline V CDR1 and CDR2: MDHEN, SYDVKM. This CDR3 contains 14 residues. The V gene lost 9 bases and the J gene lost 2 bases, with 16 bases spanning the gap. Here the CDR3 reads CASKFLDRQETQYF. CDR3 sequence (DNA): TGTGCCAGTAAATTCCTGGACAGACAAGAGACCCAGTACTTC.

This clone was detected a few times. The rearrangement links TRBV6-2 or TRBV6-3 to TRBJ2-1, with 8 bases matching TRBD1. After removal of 5 bases from V and 6 bases from J, the junction contained 15 bases not matched to a gene. CDR1 MNHEY and CDR2 SVGEGT come from the germline V gene. This CDR3 has 17 amino acids. The CDR3 reads CASSQPPGTGEINEQFF. CDR3 DNA: TGTGCCAGCAGTCAACCCCCCGGGACAGGAGAGATCAATGAGCAGTTCTTC.

The chain is built from TRBV27 and TRBJ1-6; 7 nucleotides agree with TRBD1. The CDR3 is 16 residues long. CDR1 is MNHEY and CDR2 is SMNVEV in the germline V gene (reference sequence). Germline trimming cut 5 bases from V and 6 bases from J; bases unmatched to any gene: 10. Written as DNA, the CDR3 is TGTGCCAGCAGTGTGCGACCGGGACAGACTAATTCACCCCTCCACTTT. This gives the protein CASSVRPGQTNSPLHF.

In this sample, this clone turned up once. This chain connects TRBV12-3 or TRBV12-4 to TRBJ1-1; weak D call: TRBD1 (5 bases). This CDR3 contains 13 residues. Trimming pared 2 bases from V and 7 bases from J, leaving 11 bases between. CDR3 coding DNA: TGTGCCAGCAGTTTAAGCGGGGGACTTGAAGCTTTCTTT. This translates into CASSLSGGLEAFF.